One and the same sample provided the 14 T cell receptor beta chains below, sequenced in a study of radiation and T cells in renal cell carcinoma. Sequencing used immunoSEQ multiplex PCR; TCRdb keeps in-frame clones, though not all of them. The sample lists tens of thousands of clones; 80% to 90% were seen once. Time point: blood 2 weeks post-SBRT. Treatment here: 15 Gy SBRT to primary tumor, nephrectomy 4 weeks later. Sample: blood, taken from a patient whose treatment included radiotherapy and nephrectomy. These receptors were taken from a woman between 50 and 59 years old with renal cell carcinoma.

The chain has TRBV7-3 and TRBJ1-3; D is undetermined. With 2 bases removed from V and 0 bases from J, the gap between germline ends came to 17 bases. The CDR3 is 18 amino acids. Germline V gives CDR1 SGHTA, CDR2 FQGTGA. The CDR3 reads CASSLEKVCSFSGNTIYF. The DNA of the CDR3 is TGTGCCAGCAGCTTAGAAAAAGTGTGTAGCTTCTCTGGAAACACCATATATTTT.

The chain is built from TRBV19 and TRBJ2-7, with 9 bases aligning to TRBD1. V trimming: 5 bases; J trimming: 3 bases; junction bases outside the gene matches: 2. The CDR3 covers 13 residues. Germline assignment: CDR1 LNHDA and CDR2 SQIVND (reference sequence). CDR3 in amino acids: CASSPTGGYEQYF. As DNA, the CDR3 is TGTGCCAGTAGTCCGACAGGGGGCTACGAGCAGTACTTC.

This chain links TRBV27 with TRBJ2-2; D is unclear. The V and J ends lost 7 bases and 0 bases respectively, with 15 bases between them. The CDR3 is 16 residues long. Germline V gives CDR1 MNHEY, CDR2 SMNVEV (reference sequence). The chain's CDR3 is CASNWLGRANTGELFF. CDR3 bases: TGTGCCAGCAACTGGTTGGGCCGCGCGAACACCGGGGAGCTGTTTTTT.

This chain joins TRBV19 and TRBJ1-1; a possible D gene is TRBD1 (5 bases). The CDR3 spans 14 residues. Trimming pared 9 bases from V and 5 bases from J, leaving 19 bases between. Germline loops: CDR1 LNHDA, CDR2 SQIVND (reference sequence). The CDR3, as DNA: TGTGCCAGCCAACAGGCGGCCCGGGGAACTGAAGCTTTCTTT. Protein product: CASQQAARGTEAFF.

The chain couples TRBV10-1 to TRBJ2-3, with 8 nucleotides matching TRBD2. Trimming took 3 bases from V and 2 from J; bases not matched to a gene: 7. CDR1 is WNHNN, CDR2 SYGVQD, per germline (reference sequence). The CDR3 runs 16 residues. The CDR3 region has the DNA TGCGCCAGCAGTGATCCCCGGGGGGGCAACACAGATACGCAGTATTTT. As protein: CASSDPRGGNTDTQYF.

The chain couples TRBV6-5 to TRBJ1-1; a weak D match, TRBD1 (5 bases). Germline CDR1 MNHEY, CDR2 SVGAGI. The CDR3 covers 12 residues. V was trimmed by 8 bases and J by 11 bases, leaving 18 bases between them. As DNA, the CDR3 is TGTGCCAGCGTAGGGACGGGGGGTGAGGCTTTCTTT. It is translated as CASVGTGGEAFF.

The chain joins TRBV9 to TRBJ2-2; 11 bases map to TRBD1. Germline V lookup: CDR1 SGDLS, CDR2 YYNGEE. The V gene end was trimmed by 0 bases and the J gene end by 1 base; junction bases not matched to a gene: 11. This CDR3 comprises 20 residues. DNA of the CDR3: TGTGCCAGCAGCGTAGAACCGGGACAGGGGGATATTGGGAACACCGGGGAGCTGTTTTTT. Translation gives CASSVEPGQGDIGNTGELFF.

The chain is built from TRBV4-2 and TRBJ2-3, with 9 bases aligning to TRBD2. The CDR3 covers 14 residues. Germline CDR1 LGHNA, CDR2 YNFKEQ. V trimming: 5 bases; J trimming: 5 bases; junction bases outside the gene matches: 5. This CDR3 reads CASSTSGFGDTQYF. The CDR3 DNA sequence: TGTGCCAGCAGCACTAGCGGGTTTGGAGATACGCAGTATTTT.

The J gene is TRBJ2-5, the V gene TRBV15, with 11 bases fitting TRBD2. J gave up 8 bases and V 2 bases, and 10 bases lay outside the gene matches. This CDR3 has 16 residues. Germline lookup yields CDR1 LNHNV and CDR2 YYDKDF (reference sequence). The CDR3 sequence: CATSRIGTTSGVTQYF. CDR3 nucleotide sequence: TGTGCCACCAGCAGAATAGGAACGACTAGCGGGGTTACCCAGTACTTC.

The CDR3 sequence is CASSLAGYNSPLHF. CDR3 sequence (DNA): TGTGCCAGCAGCTTGGCCGGGTATAATTCACCCCTCCACTTT. The chain is built from TRBV5-6 and TRBJ1-6; D remains ambiguous. CDR1 SGHDT and CDR2 YYEEEE come from the germline V gene. The CDR3 consists of 14 residues. Trimming removed 0 bases from V and 4 bases from J, with 5 bases in between. Supplemented by reference TRBV5-6 and TRBJ1-6, the full variable domain reads DAGVTQSPTHLIKTRGQQVTLRCSPKSGHDTVSWYQQALGQGPQFIFQYYEEEERQRGNFPDRFSGHQFPNYSSELNVNALLLGDSALYLCASSLAGYNSPLHFGNGTRLTVT.

J is TRBJ2-1 and V is TRBV5-6; D gene uncertain. The CDR3 is 14 amino acids. The germline V gene encodes CDR1 SGHDT and CDR2 YYEEEE. Trimming removed 2 bases from V and 4 bases from J, with 10 bases in between. The CDR3 DNA reads TGTGCCAGCAGCTTATTTTCGGAGTACAATGAGCAGTTCTTC. This sequence encodes CASSLFSEYNEQFF.

The chain joins TRBV19 to TRBJ2-5; either TRBD1 or TRBD2 may fit D (7 bases each). Germline V gene lookup returns CDR1 LNHDA and CDR2 SQIVND (reference sequence). The germline V and J ends were trimmed by 10 bases and 4 bases, with 25 bases remaining between them. This CDR3 comprises 16 residues. CDR3 residues: CATSALKGEGAETQYF. The CDR3, as DNA: TGTGCCACCTCAGCCCTCAAGGGGGAGGGGGCAGAGACCCAGTACTTC.

The chain combines TRBV9 with TRBJ1-1; the match to TRBD1 covers 9 bases. Looked up from germline, CDR1 is SGDLS and CDR2 is YYNGEE. V lost 5 bases and J lost 5; bases outside the gene matches: 13. This CDR3 has 16 residues. The DNA for the CDR3 is TGTGCCAGCAGGTCCGGGACAGGGAATTGGGGGACTGAAGCTTTCTTT. Protein: CASRSGTGNWGTEAFF.

J is TRBJ1-3 and V is TRBV27; 8 positions match TRBD1. Germline V gene lookup returns CDR1 MNHEY and CDR2 SMNVEV (reference sequence). The junction had 13 bases not matched to a gene; V was cut back by 6 bases and J by 0 bases. The CDR3 loop spans 18 amino acids. DNA for the CDR3: TGTGCCAGCAGCCCCCTTCGGGACAGGCGACACTCTGGAAACACCATATATTTT. As protein: CASSPLRDRRHSGNTIYF.